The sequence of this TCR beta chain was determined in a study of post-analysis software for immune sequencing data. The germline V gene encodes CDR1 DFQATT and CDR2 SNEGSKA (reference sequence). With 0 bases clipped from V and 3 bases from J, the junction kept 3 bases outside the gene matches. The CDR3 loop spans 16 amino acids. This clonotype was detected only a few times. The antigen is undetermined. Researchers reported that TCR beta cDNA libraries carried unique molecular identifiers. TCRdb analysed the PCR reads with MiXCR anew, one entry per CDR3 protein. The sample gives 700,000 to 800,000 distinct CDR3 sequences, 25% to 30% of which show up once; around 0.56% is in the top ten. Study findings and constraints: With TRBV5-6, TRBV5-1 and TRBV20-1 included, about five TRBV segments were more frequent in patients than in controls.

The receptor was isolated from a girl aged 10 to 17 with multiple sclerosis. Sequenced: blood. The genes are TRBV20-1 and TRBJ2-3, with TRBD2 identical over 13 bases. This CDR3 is CSARDPGLAGTDTQYF. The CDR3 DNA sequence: TGCAGTGCTAGAGACCCGGGACTAGCGGGAACAGATACGCAGTATTTT.